A selection of T cell receptor beta chains follows, all from one sample in a study of T cells in Graves' hyperthyroidism and ophthalmopathy. One entry per CDR3 protein, called by TCRdb with MiXCR from the multiplex PCR reads. The sample records 35,000 to 45,000 distinct CDR3 sequences, 50% to 55% being singletons. The sample was blood. The receptors derive from a man aged 40-50 years with Graves' ophthalmopathy. The CDR3 runs from the conserved cysteine through the conserved F or W. D genes are given only for firm matches. Where a row states a size, it is once, few, many or the class of an expanded clone; other rows omit it.

CDR3 DNA: TGTGCCAGCAGACCGGGACTAGCGGACACAGATACGCAGTATTTT; CDR3 protein: CASRPGLADTDTQYF; clone size: many; D gene: TRBD2; J gene: TRBJ2-3; V gene: TRBV6-4
CDR3 DNA: TGTGCCAGCAGCCCTTGGGACAGCTCTGGAAACACTGAAGCTTTCTTT; CDR3 protein: CASSPWDSSGNTEAFF; clone size: -; D gene: TRBD1; J gene: TRBJ1-1; V gene: TRBV5-5
CDR3 DNA: TGTGCCAGCAGTTTCTGGTCAACTAATGAAAAACTGTTTTTT; CDR3 protein: CASSFWSTNEKLFF; clone size: many; D gene: -; J gene: TRBJ1-4; V gene: TRBV6-1
CDR3 DNA: TGTGCCAGCAGTGTATGGGGACAGGGTGCAAGGTATTTCGATGGCTACACCTTC; CDR3 protein: CASSVWGQGARYFDGYTF; clone size: -; D gene: TRBD1; J gene: TRBJ1-2; V gene: TRBV2
CDR3 DNA: TGTGCCTGCAACGTAGAATACGGGAGGGTACCGTTCTTC; CDR3 protein: CACNVEYGRVPFF; clone size: -; D gene: TRBD2; J gene: TRBJ2-1; V gene: TRBV9
CDR3 DNA: TGTGCCAGCAGCGCAGGGGGACTAGCGGGGGGGCAGAATGAGCAGTTCTTC; CDR3 protein: CASSAGGLAGGQNEQFF; clone size: -; D gene: TRBD2; J gene: TRBJ2-1; V gene: TRBV9
CDR3 DNA: TGTGCCAGCATCCCCCGTTCGGGATCGAGGAACACTGAAGCTTTCTTT; CDR3 protein: CASIPRSGSRNTEAFF; clone size: medium-sized; D gene: -; J gene: TRBJ1-1; V gene: TRBV7-6